A selection of T cell receptor beta chains follows, all from one sample in a study of long-term antiretroviral therapy in people with HIV. The assay was immunoSEQ multiplex PCR, and TCRdb's table has in-frame clones only and misses some. The profile shows over 35,000 clones, around 75% of them singletons. The source was unsorted PBMCs, collected 1.5 years after starting antiretroviral therapy. The receptors were sampled from a man aged 18-30 years with HIV. The CDR3 runs from the conserved cysteine through the conserved F or W. A D gene is named only where the DNA matches it firmly. Only some rows state a clone size, as once, few, many or a class for expanded clones.

j_call v_call d_call clone_size cdr3_aa cdr3_nt
TRBJ2-7 TRBV18 TRBD2 - CASSPQASGSTYEQYF TGTGCCAGCTCACCACAGGCTAGCGGGAGCACCTACGAGCAGTACTTC
TRBJ2-1 TRBV9 - - CASNRDSGNNEQFF TGTGCCAGCAACCGGGACTCAGGAAACAATGAGCAGTTCTTC
TRBJ2-4 TRBV27 - once CASSLLPLAKNIQYF TGTGCCAGCAGTTTATTGCCGCTAGCCAAAAACATTCAGTACTTC
TRBJ1-1 TRBV19 - - CASSPSHGAEAFF TGTGCCAGTAGTCCCTCGCACGGGGCTGAAGCTTTCTTT
TRBJ1-5 TRBV7-2 - once CASSPRGGNQPQHF TGTGCCAGCAGCCCCCGGGGGGGGAATCAGCCCCAGCATTTT
TRBJ2-3 TRBV7-2 - - CASSLGYGTDTQYF TGTGCCAGCAGCTTGGGATACGGGACAGATACGCAGTATTTT
TRBJ1-5 TRBV4-1 - - CASSQEFKPYSNQPQHF TGCGCCAGCAGCCAAGAATTCAAGCCGTATAGCAATCAGCCCCAGCATTTT
TRBJ1-1 TRBV9 - - CASSVGARTNGDTEAFF TGTGCCAGCAGCGTAGGGGCCAGGACAAATGGAGACACTGAAGCTTTCTTT
TRBJ2-2 TRBV11-2 TRBD2 - CASSLRLAGVLTGELFF TGTGCCAGCAGCCTCCGACTAGCGGGAGTACTCACCGGGGAGCTGTTTTTT
TRBJ2-2 TRBV11-3 - - CASSSRVNANTGELFF TGTGCCAGCAGCTCCAGGGTAAACGCGAACACCGGGGAGCTGTTTTTT
TRBJ1-5 TRBV6-6 - once CASRRGNQPQHF TGTGCCAGCAGGAGGGGCAATCAGCCCCAGCATTTT
TRBJ1-1 TRBV7-9 TRBD1 - CASSLDRGHIKAFF TGTGCCAGCAGCCTTGACAGGGGGCATATAAAAGCTTTCTTT
TRBJ2-2 TRBV27 - - CASSSRNTGELFF TGTGCCAGCAGTTCACGTAACACCGGGGAGCTGTTTTTT
TRBJ1-1 TRBV28 - few CASDRRGNTEAFF TGTGCCAGCGACCGGCGGGGGAACACTGAAGCTTTCTTT
TRBJ2-7 TRBV6-5 TRBD2 - CASSKGLASIDEQYF TGTGCCAGCAGCAAGGGACTAGCGAGTATCGACGAGCAGTACTTC
TRBJ2-1 TRBV18 TRBD2 - CASSPKGLADNEQFF TGTGCCAGCTCACCAAAGGGACTAGCGGACAATGAGCAGTTCTTC
TRBJ2-3 TRBV4-3 TRBD2 - CASSQVRGFATDTQYF TGCGCCAGCAGCCAAGTGCGGGGGTTCGCCACAGATACGCAGTATTTT
TRBJ2-5 TRBV7-9 - - CASSLVPPQETQYF TGTGCCAGCAGCTTAGTACCACCACAAGAGACCCAGTACTTC
TRBJ2-7 TRBV30 TRBD1 - CAWRIMTGTGYEQYF TGTGCCTGGAGGATTATGACAGGGACGGGCTACGAGCAGTACTTC
TRBJ2-5 TRBV11-2 - - CASSWAGKIETQYF TGTGCCAGCAGCTGGGCCGGGAAGATTGAGACCCAGTACTTC
TRBJ2-7 TRBV27 - - CASSYQRYSYEQYF TGTGCCAGCAGTTATCAGCGGTACTCCTACGAGCAGTACTTC
TRBJ2-3 TRBV18 - - CASSPLEGADTQYF TGTGCCAGCTCACCACTGGAAGGCGCAGATACGCAGTATTTT
TRBJ1-4 TRBV28 - - CASSPPGQSTNEKLFF TGTGCCAGCAGCCCACCGGGGCAATCAACTAATGAAAAACTGTTTTTT
TRBJ2-7 TRBV27 TRBD2 - CASRTSISGNSYEQYF TGTGCCAGCAGGACCTCGATTAGCGGGAATAGTTACGAGCAGTACTTC
TRBJ1-1 TRBV6-5 - - CASNHQGSTEAFF TGTGCCAGTAACCATCAGGGGAGCACTGAAGCTTTCTTT
TRBJ1-2 TRBV5-4 - - CASSATVGGYTF TGTGCCAGCAGCGCTACAGTCGGCGGCTACACCTTC
TRBJ1-2 TRBV12-2 - once CASRRRDRGVYGYTF TGTGCAAGTCGCCGACGGGACAGGGGTGTCTATGGCTACACCTTC
TRBJ2-1 TRBV7-2 - - CASSSEGARREQFF TGTGCCAGCAGCTCAGAAGGGGCAAGGCGTGAGCAGTTCTTC
TRBJ2-7 TRBV9 TRBD1 - CASSVGDRGPHEQYF TGTGCCAGCAGCGTAGGGGACAGGGGGCCCCACGAGCAGTACTTC
TRBJ2-1 TRBV7-9 - - CASSQGESGHNEQFF TGTGCCAGCAGCCAAGGGGAGAGCGGCCACAATGAGCAGTTCTTC
TRBJ2-1 TRBV9 TRBD2 - CASSPGTSEINEQFF TGTGCCAGCAGCCCCGGGACTAGCGAGATCAATGAGCAGTTCTTC
TRBJ1-5 TRBV6-1 TRBD1 - CASSDQGGMGNQPQHF TGTGCCAGCAGTGACCAGGGGGGAATGGGCAATCAGCCCCAGCATTTT
TRBJ2-1 TRBV6-6 TRBD1 - CAINGGTGQVDEQFF TGTGCCATCAACGGGGGGACAGGGCAAGTGGATGAGCAGTTCTTC
TRBJ2-1 TRBV7-9 - - CASSLDSGNEQFF TGTGCCAGCAGCTTGGACTCTGGCAATGAGCAGTTCTTC
TRBJ1-4 TRBV25-1 - - CASSGYMGLGGKLFF TGTGCCAGCAGTGGATACATGGGGCTCGGTGGAAAACTGTTTTTT
TRBJ2-7 TRBV30 - - CAWSVFLDPAYEQYF TGTGCCTGGAGTGTATTCCTAGACCCCGCCTACGAGCAGTACTTC
TRBJ1-4 TRBV9 - - CASSPVGEANEKLFF TGTGCCAGCAGCCCAGTGGGGGAGGCTAATGAAAAACTGTTTTTT
TRBJ1-2 TRBV28 - - CASSPLPGLNYGYTF TGTGCCAGCAGTCCCCTGCCGGGCCTAAACTATGGCTACACCTTC
TRBJ2-2 TRBV7-6 - - CASSLVSSGRGTGELFF TGTGCCAGCAGCTTAGTGTCATCCGGGCGCGGCACCGGGGAGCTGTTTTTT
TRBJ1-1 TRBV6-5 TRBD1 once CASRGQGAGDTEAFF TGTGCCAGCAGGGGACAGGGGGCAGGTGACACTGAAGCTTTCTTT
TRBJ1-2 TRBV29-1 - - CSVPEGSGYGYTF TGCAGCGTCCCTGAGGGAAGTGGGTATGGCTACACCTTC
TRBJ1-3 TRBV6-5 - - CASSLLGGTSGNTIYF TGTGCCAGCAGTTTGCTTGGAGGGACCTCTGGAAACACCATATATTTT